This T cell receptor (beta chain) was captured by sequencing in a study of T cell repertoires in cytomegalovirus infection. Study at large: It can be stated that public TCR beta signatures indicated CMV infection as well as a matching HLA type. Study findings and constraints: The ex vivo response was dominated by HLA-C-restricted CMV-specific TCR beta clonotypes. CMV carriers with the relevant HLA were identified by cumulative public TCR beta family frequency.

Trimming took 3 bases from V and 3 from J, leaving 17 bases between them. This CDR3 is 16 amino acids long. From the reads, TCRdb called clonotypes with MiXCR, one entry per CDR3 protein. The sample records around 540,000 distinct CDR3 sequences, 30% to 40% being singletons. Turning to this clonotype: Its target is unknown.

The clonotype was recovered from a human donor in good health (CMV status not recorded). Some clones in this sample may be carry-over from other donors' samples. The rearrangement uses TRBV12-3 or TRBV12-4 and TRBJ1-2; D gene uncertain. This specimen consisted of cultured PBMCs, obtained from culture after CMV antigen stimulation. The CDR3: CASSFARLGGDYGYTF. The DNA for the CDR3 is TGTGCCAGCAGTTTTGCCAGGCTGGGCGGCGACTATGGCTACACCTTC.